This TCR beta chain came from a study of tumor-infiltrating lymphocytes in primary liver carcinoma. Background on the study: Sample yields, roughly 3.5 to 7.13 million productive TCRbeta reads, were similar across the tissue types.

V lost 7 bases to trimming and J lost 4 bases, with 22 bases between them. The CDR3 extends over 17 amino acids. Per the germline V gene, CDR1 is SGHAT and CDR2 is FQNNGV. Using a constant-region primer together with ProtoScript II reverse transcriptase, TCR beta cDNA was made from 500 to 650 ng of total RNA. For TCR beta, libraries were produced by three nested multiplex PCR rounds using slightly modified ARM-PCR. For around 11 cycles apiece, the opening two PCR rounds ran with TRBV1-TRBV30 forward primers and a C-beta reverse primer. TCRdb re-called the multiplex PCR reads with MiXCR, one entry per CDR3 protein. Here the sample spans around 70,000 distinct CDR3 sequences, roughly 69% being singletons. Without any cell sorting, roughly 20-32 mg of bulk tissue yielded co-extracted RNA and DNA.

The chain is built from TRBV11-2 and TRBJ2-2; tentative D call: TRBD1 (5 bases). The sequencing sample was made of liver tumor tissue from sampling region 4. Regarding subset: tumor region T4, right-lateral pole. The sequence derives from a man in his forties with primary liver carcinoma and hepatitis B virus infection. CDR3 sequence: CASNFDRVRVGTGELFF. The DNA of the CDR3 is TGTGCCAGCAATTTTGATCGGGTCAGGGTCGGCACCGGGGAGCTGTTTTTT.